In this sample, the clone carrying this TCR beta chain turned up once. Its antigen is still unknown. The data originate from a study of blood T cells in healthy people across ages. Study conclusions and caveats: TCR beta diversity per million T cells fell roughly linearly with age.

Each sample gave at least 7 million isolated PBMCs. Samples each had at least 5.5 micrograms of total RNA extracted. With a J-beta primer mix and a sample-barcoded 5' primer, a second PCR ran about 7 to 12 cycles. Every sample gave at least 2.5 million paired-end reads containing CDR3. TCRdb processed the 5' RACE reads anew with MiXCR; each CDR3 protein has one entry. This table has about 680,000 distinct CDR3 sequences, about half appearing once. This clonotype was sampled from a woman in her fifties or sixties in good health. The sequencing sample was made of blood.

The CDR3: CASSFRGIISGANVLTF. As DNA, the CDR3 is TGTGCCAGCAGCTTTAGAGGGATCATCTCTGGGGCCAACGTCCTGACTTTC. The rearrangement links TRBV7-2 to TRBJ2-6, with D perhaps TRBD2 (5 bases). The ends were cut back, 3 bases at V and 0 bases at J, with 12 bases in the middle. Germline V CDR1 and CDR2: SGHTA, FQGNSA. The CDR3 extends over 17 amino acids. Full variable domain (missing parts from reference TRBV7-2 and TRBJ2-6): GAGVSQSPSNKVTEKGKDVELRCDPISGHTALYWYRQSLGQGLEFLIYFQGNSAPDKSGLPSDRFSAERTGGSVSTLTIQRTQQEDSAVYLCASSFRGIISGANVLTFGAGSRLTVL.